This T cell receptor beta chain is from a study of memory CD4+ T cells and cytomegalovirus serostatus (dated by TCRdb to between 2018 and 2021). About the full investigation: The cohort included around 35 healthy adults from Belgium, of whom 9 were CMV seropositive and 24 were CMV seronegative. To replicate a published TCR-based CMV serostatus classifier, the researchers sequenced the CD4+ memory TCRbeta repertoires of a Belgian cohort whose cytomegalovirus serostatus was known. What the study reported, not specific to this receptor: Of around 150 previously reported CMV-associated TCRbeta sequences, approximately 64 appeared in the CD4+ memory repertoires, each in one to five individuals. The original-framework classifier achieved a median bootstrapped AUC of about 0.94 with a 95% CI of 0.76-1.00 on the Belgian cohort. For predicting CMV serostatus, the median bootstrapped AUC was approximately 0.95 using the original framework and approximately 0.9 using a US-trained random forest. The results were read as suggesting that the CMV-associated TCR signature is, for the most part, present in the CD4+ memory repertoire. Only CD4+CD45RO+ memory cells were sequenced, in contrast to the original study, which included naive and memory CD4+ and CD8+ populations.

This clone counts as medium-sized (0.01 to 0.1%). Its antigen is not yet known. No clone much larger than this one lies a single base away; base qualities are absent. There are 13 amino acids in the CDR3, from cysteine to phenylalanine inclusive. Here the CDR3 DNA is all that survives: 39 bases in frame from base 1. The germline V gene specifies SGHVS as CDR1 and FQNEAQ as CDR2. V was cut back by 8 bases and J by 5 bases, leaving a gap of 15 bases between them. The Quick-DNA Microprep Kit was used to extract genomic DNA from the sorted cells. Amplification of TCRbeta DNA was done with the immunoSEQ hsTCRbeta kit, following the protocol from the manufacturer. An Illumina MiSeq instrument was used to sequence the TCRbeta libraries. In the source study's methods: After out-of-frame sequences were removed, 2,204,828 distinct TCRbeta sequences remained, averaging around 70,000 per individual. Two values were used to score each individual: the count of 150 to 200 previously reported CMV-associated TCRbeta sequences and the total count of productive distinct TCRbeta sequences. A beta-binomial model was reimplemented in Python, and scikit-learn random forests with default parameters were trained on data from the US cohort. Classifier performance on the Belgian cohort was summarized as median AUC with percentile confidence intervals calculated over 10,000 bootstrap iterations. TCRdb limited this immuneACCESS table to in-frame rearrangements with V and J called. A share of clones is missing; checked studies link under half to unresolved V genes, and the rest is unexplained. Clone size and V and J calls were adopted from that table, with D and trimming inferred from the DNA. For this sample there are 75,000 to 90,000 clones; approximately 80% appear just once. In total, the top ten clones hold around 0.77% of the sample.

A FACSAria II was used to sort memory CD4+ T cells, defined as single viable CD3+CD4+CD8-CD45RO+ cells. CMV serostatus was assessed using a Roche Elecsys assay, by which serum IgG against CMV pp150, pp28, p38 and p52 was detected. Following thawing, total CD4+ T cells were enriched through positive selection using CD4 magnetic microbeads. Samples originated from another study that specifically interrogated the CD4+ T cell memory repertoire. Peripheral blood mononuclear cells were isolated and cryopreserved according to standard operating procedures, and serum was kept at -80 degrees C. The staining used CD3-PerCP (BW264/56), CD4-APC (RPA-T4), CD45RO-PE (UCHT1) and CD8-Pacific Orange (3B5) antibodies, and Sytox blue was used to exclude non-viable cells.

Specimen: memory CD4+ T cells from blood. This TCR came from an adult in good health and CMV-seronegative. The V gene is TRBV7-8 and the J gene is TRBJ1-1; the D region possibly corresponds to TRBD1 (5 bases align). This receptor carries the CDR3 CASGGGGVTEAFF. The DNA sequence is TGTGCCAGCGGGGGGGGAGGCGTGACTGAAGCTTTCTTT.